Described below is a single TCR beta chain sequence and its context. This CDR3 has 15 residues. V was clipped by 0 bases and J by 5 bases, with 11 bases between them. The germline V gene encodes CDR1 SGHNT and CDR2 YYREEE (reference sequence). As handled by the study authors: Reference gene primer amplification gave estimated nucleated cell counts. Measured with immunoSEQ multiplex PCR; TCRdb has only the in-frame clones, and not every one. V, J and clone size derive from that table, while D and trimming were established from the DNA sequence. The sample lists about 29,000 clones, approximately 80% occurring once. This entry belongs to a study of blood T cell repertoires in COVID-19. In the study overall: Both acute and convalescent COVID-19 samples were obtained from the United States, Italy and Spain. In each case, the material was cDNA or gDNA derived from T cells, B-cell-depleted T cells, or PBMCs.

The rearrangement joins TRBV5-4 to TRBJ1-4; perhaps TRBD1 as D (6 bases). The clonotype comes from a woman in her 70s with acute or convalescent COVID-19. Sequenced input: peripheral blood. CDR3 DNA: TGTGCCAGCAGCTTGGCGGGGGGGCAGAATGAAAAACTGTTTTTT. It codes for CASSLAGGQNEKLFF.